The 27 T cell receptor beta chains below all came from one sample that was sequenced in a study of blood T cell repertoires in COVID-19. Repertoires were generated with immunoSEQ multiplex PCR, while TCRdb's copy carries only in-frame clones and drops some. Found here are roughly 150,000 clones, 87% of them singletons; the top ten hold less than 6.5%. The sample consisted of peripheral blood. These receptors came from a human donor in a cohort sampled during active COVID-19.

J is TRBJ1-1 and V is TRBV28; the D gene is possibly TRBD1 (5 bases). This CDR3 region has 16 residues. V lost 3 bases, J lost 2 bases, and 16 bases lay in between. Germline lookup yields CDR1 MDHEN and CDR2 SYDVKM. The CDR3 DNA reads as TGTGCCAGCAGTTTCCCCATAACGGGGGGAAACACTGAAGCTTTCTTT. Encoded protein: CASSFPITGGNTEAFF. Complete variable domain (other parts from reference TRBV28 and TRBJ1-1): DVKVTQSSRYLVKRTGEKVFLECVQDMDHENMFWYRQDPGLGLRLIYFSYDVKMKEKGDIPEGYSVSREKKERFSLILESASTNQTSMYLCASSFPITGGNTEAFFGQGTRLTVV.

V and J are TRBV14 and TRBJ1-3; weak D call: TRBD1 (6 bases). The CDR3 is made up of 15 amino acids. Trimming shortened V by 1 base and J by 1 base, and 8 bases separated the two germline ends. The germline gives CDR1 SGHDN, CDR2 FVKESK. This chain's CDR3 is CASSQAGASGNTIYF. CDR3 in DNA: TGTGCCAGCAGCCAAGCAGGGGCATCTGGAAACACCATATATTTT.

The chain uses TRBV7-3 and TRBJ2-3, with D hard to call. Trimming cost V 3 bases and J 5 bases, with 12 bases left between them. Germline V gene sequence: CDR1 SGHTA, CDR2 FQGTGA. The CDR3 sequence is 14 residues long. This CDR3 reads CASSLRLVLDTQYF. CDR3 nucleotides: TGTGCCAGCAGCTTGAGGTTAGTTCTAGATACGCAGTATTTT.

The V and J genes are TRBV28 and TRBJ2-7; tentative D call: TRBD2 (7 bases). Germline values: CDR1 MDHEN, CDR2 SYDVKM. The CDR3 loop spans 16 amino acids. Deletions cut 4 bases from V and 2 bases from J, with 18 bases between. CDR3 region: CASSSGSQGGPYEQYF. The CDR3 DNA sequence: TGTGCCAGCAGTTCCGGTTCACAGGGAGGGCCCTACGAGCAGTACTTC.

The gene calls are TRBV2 and TRBJ2-3; D perhaps matches TRBD2 (5 bases). Trimming cost V 3 bases and J 0 bases, with 16 bases left between them. From germline, CDR1 is SNHLY and CDR2 FYNNEI. The CDR3 is 17 amino acids. For the CDR3, the DNA is TGTGCCAGCAGTGATAGAAAGAGCGGCCCTAGCACAGATACGCAGTATTTT. Translation gives CASSDRKSGPSTDTQYF.

The chain couples TRBV24-1 to TRBJ2-7; no clear D. The germline CDR1 and CDR2 sequences are KGHDR and SFDVKD. Trimming stripped 5 bases from V and 2 bases from J, with 3 bases between. This CDR3 has 11 amino acids. CDR3 region: CATSGPYEQYF. The CDR3 DNA is TGTGCCACCAGTGGGCCCTACGAGCAGTACTTC.

This sequence joins TRBV2 and TRBJ1-3; D ambiguous. Between the trimmed V and J ends, which lost 8 bases and 0 bases, there was a span of 8 bases. The CDR3 covers 13 residues. Per the germline V gene, CDR1 is SNHLY and CDR2 is FYNNEI. CDR3 coding DNA: TGTGCCAGCGCAGAAGACTCTGGAAACACCATATATTTT. The encoded protein is CASAEDSGNTIYF.

V usage is TRBV6-5 and J usage is TRBJ2-7; the match to TRBD1 covers 11 bases. Germline values: CDR1 MNHEY, CDR2 SVGAGI. J lost 6 bases, V lost 6 bases, and 4 bases had no gene match. This CDR3 spans 13 amino acids. The CDR3 nucleotides read TGTGCCAGCAGGGACAGGGGGCAGGTCGAGCAGTACTTC. Protein sequence: CASRDRGQVEQYF.

The DNA of the CDR3 is TGTGCCAGCAGCTCCCTCGGGGGCTACGAGCAGTACTTC. Amino acids: CASSSLGGYEQYF. This sequence joins TRBV7-2 and TRBJ2-7, with D possibly being TRBD2 (6 bases). This CDR3 has 13 residues. V lost 4 bases and J lost 3, with 10 bases in between. Germline assignment: CDR1 SGHTA and CDR2 FQGNSA.

This chain connects TRBV5-4 to TRBJ1-1, with D perhaps TRBD1 (6 bases). The CDR3 has 14 residues. Per germline, CDR1 SGHNT and CDR2 YYREEE (reference sequence). The V end lost 2 bases, the J end lost 9 bases, and 17 bases lay between the germline ends. CDR3 region: CASSFQGTAKQAFF. CDR3 coding DNA: TGTGCCAGCAGCTTCCAGGGGACGGCTAAACAAGCTTTCTTT.

This chain links TRBV30 with TRBJ2-2; 9 positions agree with TRBD1. The germline V gene has CDR1 GTSNPN and CDR2 SVGIG (reference sequence). V gave up 2 bases and J gave up 5 bases; unmatched junction bases: 12. CDR3 length equals 17 residues. The CDR3 loop reads CAWSTGTGTSGTGELFF. CDR3 coding DNA: TGTGCCTGGAGTACCGGGACAGGGACTTCGGGGACCGGGGAGCTGTTTTTT.

The chain links TRBV9 to TRBJ2-7; 11 nucleotides match TRBD2. The germline V gene has CDR1 SGDLS and CDR2 YYNGEE. The CDR3 contains 15 residues. V shed 4 bases and J 3 bases; nucleotides not matched to a gene: 6. CDR3 bases: TGTGCCAGCAGCAAAACTAGCGGGGGCATCTACGAGCAGTACTTC. Translation gives CASSKTSGGIYEQYF. The full variable domain, completed using reference TRBV9 and TRBJ2-7, is DSGVTQTPKHLITATGQRVTLRCSPRSGDLSVYWYQQSLDQGLQFLIQYYNGEERAKGNILERFSAQQFPDLHSELNLSSLELGDSALYFCASSKTSGGIYEQYFGPGTRLTVT.

The V gene is TRBV6-5, the J gene TRBJ1-3; D possibly corresponds to TRBD1 (5 bases). The CDR3 covers 14 residues. Germline V gene sequence: CDR1 MNHEY, CDR2 SVGAGI. V dropped 7 bases and J dropped 2 bases, with 12 bases sitting between them. This CDR3 reads CASNEQGTGNTIYF. CDR3 sequence (DNA): TGTGCCAGCAACGAGCAGGGTACTGGAAACACCATATATTTT.

This clone showed up just once. V gene TRBV5-1 combines with J gene TRBJ1-1; D remains ambiguous. The CDR3 spans 12 residues. CDR1 is SGHRS, CDR2 YFSETQ, per germline. Between the trimmed V and J ends, which lost 4 bases and 4 bases, there was a span of 8 bases. CDR3 region: CASSTVGTEAFF. The DNA of the CDR3 is TGCGCCAGCAGCACAGTTGGCACTGAAGCTTTCTTT.

The chain carries TRBV7-9 and TRBJ2-7, with 10 bases fitting TRBD2. The length of the CDR3 is 13 residues. Germline-derived CDR1 and CDR2 are SEHNR and FQNEAQ (reference sequence). After removal of 10 bases from V and 4 bases from J, the junction contained 7 bases not matched to a gene. The CDR3: CAIALAGPYEQYF. CDR3 DNA: TGTGCCATCGCACTAGCGGGACCTTACGAGCAGTACTTC.

The J gene is TRBJ1-3, the V gene TRBV10-3; the D gene is possibly TRBD1 (5 bases). Per the germline V gene, CDR1 is ENHRY and CDR2 is SYGVKD. The CDR3 runs 15 residues. Trimming stripped 7 bases from V and 3 bases from J, with 16 bases between. CDR3 region: CAITPGGVRGNTIYF. CDR3 nucleotides: TGTGCCATCACGCCGGGGGGGGTACGTGGAAACACCATATATTTT.

The chain employs TRBV3-1 (or the pseudogene TRBV3-2) and TRBJ2-3; tentative D call: TRBD1 (5 bases). Trimming took off 0 bases at V and 2 bases at J, with 9 bases between the two ends. In germline, CDR1 is LGHDT, CDR2 YNNKEL (reference sequence). The CDR3 contains 15 residues. CDR3 coding DNA: TGTGCCAGCAGCCAAGAACCCAGGGACACAGATACGCAGTATTTT. Translating gives CASSQEPRDTDTQYF.

J is TRBJ2-7 and V is TRBV6-5; 11 bases match TRBD2. In germline, CDR1 is MNHEY, CDR2 SVGAGI. Trimming at V came to 6 bases and at J to 2 bases, leaving 6 bases not matched to a gene. The CDR3 length is 15 residues. The CDR3 is CASSYTSGGTYEQYF. In DNA, the CDR3 is TGTGCCAGCAGCTACACTAGCGGGGGAACCTACGAGCAGTACTTC.

The J gene is TRBJ1-1, the V gene TRBV7-9, with 8 bases fitting TRBD1. Germline values: CDR1 SEHNR, CDR2 FQNEAQ (reference sequence). The junction had 8 bases not matched to a gene; V was cut back by 1 base and J by 4 bases. This CDR3 comprises 16 residues. CDR3 DNA: TGTGCCAGCAGCTTAGGGAGCAGGGGGCTGGGCACTGAAGCTTTCTTT. It is translated as CASSLGSRGLGTEAFF.

V usage is TRBV7-2 and J usage is TRBJ2-7; tentatively, D is TRBD1 (6 bases). CDR1 and CDR2 (germline): SGHTA, FQGNSA. Trimming stripped 5 bases from V and 0 bases from J, with 14 bases between. This CDR3 comprises 15 residues. CDR3 amino acids: CASSPGAGSSYEQYF. CDR3 coding DNA: TGTGCCAGCAGCCCAGGGGCGGGCAGCTCCTACGAGCAGTACTTC.

This chain connects TRBV9 to TRBJ1-6, with D maybe TRBD1 (6 bases). Germline CDR1 reads SGDLS; CDR2 reads YYNGEE. V was clipped by 3 bases and J by 8 bases, with 15 bases between them. The CDR3 consists of 15 residues. CDR3 in amino acids: CASSAQGGYDSPLHF. CDR3 coding DNA: TGTGCCAGCAGCGCACAGGGAGGGTATGATTCACCCCTCCACTTT.

The rearrangement uses TRBV25-1 and TRBJ1-2; tentatively, D is TRBD1 (5 bases). The CDR3 is 12 amino acids. The germline V and J ends were trimmed by 8 bases and 8 bases, with 15 bases remaining between them. Germline-derived CDR1 and CDR2 are MGHDK and SYGVNS. The CDR3 nucleotides read TGTGCCAGCGGTGTCGGTTGGGGCGGCTACACCTTC. Residues: CASGVGWGGYTF.

This clone was recorded once. V and J are TRBV12-3 or TRBV12-4 and TRBJ2-5; a weak D match, TRBD2 (5 bases). The V end was cut by 6 bases, the J end by 4 bases, with 12 bases between. The CDR3 spans 13 residues. The CDR3 DNA is TGTGCCAGCAGGGGGAGCGACCGAGAGACCCAGTACTTC. Translation gives CASRGSDRETQYF.

This clone has a handful of counts. The rearrangement uses TRBV19 and TRBJ1-2, with a possible D match to TRBD1 (5 bases). Per the germline V gene, CDR1 is LNHDA and CDR2 is SQIVND (reference sequence). V was clipped by 3 bases and J by 4 bases, with 18 bases between them. The CDR3 runs to 16 residues. CDR3 protein: CASSISISWGLYGYTF. In nucleotides, the CDR3 is TGTGCCAGTAGTATTTCGATCTCCTGGGGCCTCTATGGCTACACCTTC.

The chain couples TRBV11-2 to TRBJ2-7; no reliable D call. V lost 5 bases to trimming and J lost 0 bases, with 14 bases between them. Germline V CDR1 and CDR2: SGHAT, FQNNGV. The CDR3 consists of 15 residues. CDR3 amino acids: CASSPNRASSYEQYF. The CDR3 DNA reads as TGTGCCAGCAGCCCAAACCGCGCGAGCTCCTACGAGCAGTACTTC.

This chain uses TRBV5-6 with TRBJ2-5, with D perhaps TRBD1 (5 bases). Trimming pared 4 bases from V and 4 bases from J, leaving 17 bases between. The CDR3 runs to 15 residues. CDR1 is SGHDT and CDR2 is YYEEEE in the germline V gene. The CDR3, as DNA: TGTGCCAGCAGCAGGACCCCAGGGTATCGAGAGACCCAGTACTTC. The encoded protein is CASSRTPGYRETQYF.

This sequence joins TRBV3-1 (or the pseudogene TRBV3-2) and TRBJ1-1; weak D call: TRBD1 (5 bases). Germline loops: CDR1 LGHDT, CDR2 YNNKEL (reference sequence). The CDR3 covers 15 residues. The V and J ends lost 1 base and 1 base respectively, with 10 bases between them. CDR3 nucleotide sequence: TGTGCCAGCAGCCAAGGACGGGGGACGAACACTGAAGCTTTCTTT. Its protein is CASSQGRGTNTEAFF.